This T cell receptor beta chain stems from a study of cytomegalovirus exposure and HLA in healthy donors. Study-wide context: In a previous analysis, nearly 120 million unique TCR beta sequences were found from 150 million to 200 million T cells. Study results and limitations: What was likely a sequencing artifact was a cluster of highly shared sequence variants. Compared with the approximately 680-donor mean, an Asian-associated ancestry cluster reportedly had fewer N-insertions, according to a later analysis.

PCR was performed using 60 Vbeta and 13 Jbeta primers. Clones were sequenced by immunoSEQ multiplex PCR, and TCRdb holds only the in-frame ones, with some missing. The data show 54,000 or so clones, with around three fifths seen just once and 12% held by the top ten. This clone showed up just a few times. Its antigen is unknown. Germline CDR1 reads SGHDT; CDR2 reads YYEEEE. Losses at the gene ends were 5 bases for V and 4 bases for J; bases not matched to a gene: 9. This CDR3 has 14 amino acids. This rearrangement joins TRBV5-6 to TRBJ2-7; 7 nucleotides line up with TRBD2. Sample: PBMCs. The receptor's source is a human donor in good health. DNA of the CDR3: TGTGCCAGCAGGGGCCGGGGGGAAGGTTACGAGCAGTACTTC. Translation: CASRGRGEGYEQYF.